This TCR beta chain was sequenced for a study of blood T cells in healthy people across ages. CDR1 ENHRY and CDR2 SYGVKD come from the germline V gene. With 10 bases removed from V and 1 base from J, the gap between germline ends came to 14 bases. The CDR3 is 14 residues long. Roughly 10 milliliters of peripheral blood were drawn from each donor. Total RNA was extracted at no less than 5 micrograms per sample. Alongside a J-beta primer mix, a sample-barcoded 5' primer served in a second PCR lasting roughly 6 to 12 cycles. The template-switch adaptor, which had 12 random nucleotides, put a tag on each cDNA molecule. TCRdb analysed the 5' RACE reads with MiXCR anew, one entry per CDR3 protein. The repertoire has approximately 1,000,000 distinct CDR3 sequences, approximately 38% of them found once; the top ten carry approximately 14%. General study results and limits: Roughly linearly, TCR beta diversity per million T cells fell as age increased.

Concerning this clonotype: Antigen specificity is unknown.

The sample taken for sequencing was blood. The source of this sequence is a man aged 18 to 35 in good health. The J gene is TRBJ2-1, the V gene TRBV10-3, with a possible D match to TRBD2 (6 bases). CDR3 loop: CASARRGSYNEQFF. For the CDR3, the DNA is TGTGCCAGCGCGAGGAGGGGTTCCTACAATGAGCAGTTCTTC.